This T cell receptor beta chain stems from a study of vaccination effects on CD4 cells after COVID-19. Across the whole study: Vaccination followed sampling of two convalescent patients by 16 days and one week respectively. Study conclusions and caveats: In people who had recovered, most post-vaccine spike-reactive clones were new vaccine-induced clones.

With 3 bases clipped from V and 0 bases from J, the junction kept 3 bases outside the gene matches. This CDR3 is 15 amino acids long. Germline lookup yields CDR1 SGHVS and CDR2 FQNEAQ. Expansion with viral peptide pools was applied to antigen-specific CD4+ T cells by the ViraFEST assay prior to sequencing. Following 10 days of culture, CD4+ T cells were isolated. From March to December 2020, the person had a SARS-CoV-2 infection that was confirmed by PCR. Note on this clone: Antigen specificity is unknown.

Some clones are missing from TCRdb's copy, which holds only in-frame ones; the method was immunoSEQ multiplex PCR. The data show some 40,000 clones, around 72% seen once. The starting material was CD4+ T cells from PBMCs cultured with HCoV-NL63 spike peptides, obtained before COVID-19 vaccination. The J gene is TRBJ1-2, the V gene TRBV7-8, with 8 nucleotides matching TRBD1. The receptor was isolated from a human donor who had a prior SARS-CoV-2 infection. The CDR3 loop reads CASSLDRASNYGYTF. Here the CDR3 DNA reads TGTGCCAGCAGCTTGGACAGGGCCTCTAACTATGGCTACACCTTC.